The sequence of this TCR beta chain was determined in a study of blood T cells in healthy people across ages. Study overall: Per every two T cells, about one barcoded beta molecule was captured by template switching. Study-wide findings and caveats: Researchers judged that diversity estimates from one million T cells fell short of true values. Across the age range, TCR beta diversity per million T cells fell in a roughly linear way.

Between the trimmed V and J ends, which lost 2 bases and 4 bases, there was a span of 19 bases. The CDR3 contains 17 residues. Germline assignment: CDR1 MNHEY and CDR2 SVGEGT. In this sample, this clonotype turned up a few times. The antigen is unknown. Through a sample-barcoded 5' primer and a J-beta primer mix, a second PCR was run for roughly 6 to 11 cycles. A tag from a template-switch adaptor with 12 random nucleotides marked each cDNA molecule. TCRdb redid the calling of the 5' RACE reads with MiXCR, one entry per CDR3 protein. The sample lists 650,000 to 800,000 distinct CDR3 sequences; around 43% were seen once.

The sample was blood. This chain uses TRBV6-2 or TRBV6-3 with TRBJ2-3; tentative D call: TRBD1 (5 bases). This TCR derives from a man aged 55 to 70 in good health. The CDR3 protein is CASSYRQGSIPPDTQYF. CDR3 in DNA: TGTGCCAGCAGTTACCGTCAGGGCTCGATTCCACCAGATACGCAGTATTTT.